One and the same sample provided the 29 T cell receptor beta chains below, sequenced in a study of technical replicates of blood from a handful of donors. Measured with immunoSEQ multiplex PCR; TCRdb has only the in-frame clones, and not every one. The repertoire holds about 66,000 clones, with roughly 90% as singletons. The source material was PBMCs. These receptors came from a human donor in good health. Some clones in this sample may be carry-over from other donors' samples.

The genes are TRBV19 and TRBJ1-4, with 7 bases identical to TRBD1. Germline V gene data show CDR1 as LNHDA and CDR2 as SQIVND (reference sequence). The V and J ends lost 5 bases and 6 bases, in that order; junction bases with no gene match: 9. There are 15 residues in the CDR3. The DNA of the CDR3 is TGTGCCAGTAGTTTCCGACAGGGACGAGATGAAAAACTGTTTTTT. It specifies CASSFRQGRDEKLFF. The full variable domain, with the rest looked up from reference TRBV19 and TRBJ1-4, is DGGITQSPKYLFRKEGQNVTLSCEQNLNHDAMYWYRQDPGQGLRLIYYSQIVNDFQKGDIAEGYSVSREKKESFPLTVTSAQKNPTAFYLCASSFRQGRDEKLFFGSGTQLSVL.

The chain employs TRBV6-1 and TRBJ1-6; D is undetermined. Germline-derived CDR1 and CDR2 are MNHNS and SASEGT. The CDR3 covers 13 residues. V lost 2 bases and J 14 bases, leaving 13 bases between the germline ends. The CDR3 nucleotides read TGTGCCAGCAGTGAACCACTGCTCACGGCCCTCCACTTT. Its translation is CASSEPLLTALHF.

The chain links TRBV4-3 to TRBJ2-6, with 9 bases matching TRBD1. The length of the CDR3 is 20 residues. In germline, CDR1 is LGHNA, CDR2 YSLEER. V lost 2 bases and J lost 1; bases outside the gene matches: 12. The CDR3 DNA reads TGCGCCAGCAGCCAACGCCGGGACAGGGTTTACTCTTCTGGGGCCAACGTCCTGACTTTC. Its translation: CASSQRRDRVYSSGANVLTF.

This clone was recorded once. The chain links TRBV6-6 to TRBJ1-3; D gene uncertain. The CDR3 consists of 14 residues. CDR1 and CDR2 (germline): MNHNY, SVGAGI (reference sequence). V was shortened by 6 bases and J by 2 bases, with 11 bases between the two germline ends. The DNA of the CDR3 is TGTGCCAGCAGCGAGACTAATACTGGAAACACCATATATTTT. Translating gives CASSETNTGNTIYF.

The gene calls are TRBV7-8 and TRBJ1-1; D not resolved. The germline gives CDR1 SGHVS, CDR2 FQNEAQ. Trimming shortened V by 4 bases and J by 11 bases, and 11 bases separated the two germline ends. The CDR3 consists of 11 residues. The CDR3 DNA sequence: TGTGCCAGCAGCTCGGCGTGGGCGGCTTTCTTT. It specifies CASSSAWAAFF.

V gene TRBV10-3 combines with J gene TRBJ2-1, with TRBD2 matching over 9 bases. The ends lost 6 bases at V and 4 bases at J; junction bases unmatched: 4. The germline V gene has CDR1 ENHRY and CDR2 SYGVKD. This CDR3 has 14 residues. In DNA form, the CDR3 reads TGTGCCATCAGGGGACTAGCAGGATACAATGAGCAGTTCTTC. This encodes CAIRGLAGYNEQFF.

This clone came up a few times. The chain employs TRBV7-2 and TRBJ2-3; D remains ambiguous. With 7 bases removed from V and 1 base from J, the gap between germline ends came to 15 bases. The CDR3 has 15 amino acids. Germline loops: CDR1 SGHTA, CDR2 FQGNSA. CDR3 DNA sequence: TGTGCCAGCATCCCCTGGTGGTTAGGCACAGATACGCAGTATTTT. This gives the protein CASIPWWLGTDTQYF.

V and J are TRBV7-2 and TRBJ2-3; 9 nucleotides match TRBD2. The germline gives CDR1 SGHTA, CDR2 FQGNSA. The CDR3 runs 15 residues. Unmatched junction bases numbered 4, after V lost 2 bases and J lost 4 bases. The CDR3 region is CASSLLAGFADTQYF. The CDR3 nucleotides are TGTGCCAGCAGCTTACTAGCGGGGTTCGCAGATACGCAGTATTTT.

The V gene is TRBV5-6, the J gene TRBJ2-5; maybe TRBD2 (7 bases). The V gene lost 3 bases and the J gene lost 3 bases, with 12 bases spanning the gap. Germline CDR1 and CDR2: SGHDT and YYEEEE. The CDR3 totals 14 residues. The CDR3 region has the DNA TGTGCCAGCAGCTGGGGGGGGACAAAAGAGACCCAGTACTTC. Translated: CASSWGGTKETQYF.

This clone was detected only a few times. V and J are TRBV2 and TRBJ1-2; 8 bases fit TRBD1. From germline, CDR1 is SNHLY and CDR2 FYNNEI. The CDR3 extends over 15 amino acids. Trimming at V came to 5 bases and at J to 4 bases, leaving 9 bases not matched to a gene. DNA for the CDR3: TGTGCCAGCAGTAAGGACAGGGCGGTAGGCTATGGCTACACCTTC. Translating gives CASSKDRAVGYGYTF.

V usage is TRBV7-3 and J usage is TRBJ2-1, with D tentatively TRBD2 (5 bases). Germline loops: CDR1 SGHTA, CDR2 FQGTGA. Deletions cut 2 bases from V and 6 bases from J, with 17 bases between. The CDR3 consists of 16 residues. CDR3 nucleotide sequence: TGTGCCAGCAGCTTACCTCTAGCTCCGAAGGTCAATGAGCAGTTCTTC. Its translation is CASSLPLAPKVNEQFF.

V and J are TRBV9 and TRBJ1-4; no clear D gene. The CDR3 has 15 amino acids. V lost 3 bases, J lost 4 bases, and 13 bases lay in between. CDR1 is SGDLS, CDR2 YYNGEE, per germline. DNA of the CDR3: TGTGCCAGCAGCGCCGAGGGTTTTAGTAATGAAAAACTGTTTTTT. It is translated as CASSAEGFSNEKLFF.

The J gene is TRBJ2-2, the V gene TRBV6-6; a weak D match, TRBD2 (5 bases). The V and J ends lost 0 bases and 8 bases respectively, with 16 bases between them. The CDR3 spans 16 residues. Germline values: CDR1 MNHNY, CDR2 SVGAGI (reference sequence). CDR3 residues: CASSYSREYRTGELFF. Here the CDR3 DNA reads TGTGCCAGCAGTTACTCGAGGGAGTACCGAACGGGGGAGCTGTTTTTT.

The sample holds one count of this clone. The chain couples TRBV5-1 to TRBJ2-2; TRBD2 aligns across 14 bases. Germline V lookup: CDR1 SGHRS, CDR2 YFSETQ. The CDR3 is 16 amino acids. After removal of 4 bases from V and 9 bases from J, the junction contained 8 bases not matched to a gene. The CDR3 DNA sequence: TGCGCCAGCAGCGTGGGGACTAGCGGGAGTATCAGGGAGCTGTTTTTT. It translates to CASSVGTSGSIRELFF.

The chain joins TRBV4-1 to TRBJ1-5, with D uncertain. The V gene's germline CDR1 is MGHRA and CDR2 YSYEKL. The CDR3 contains 14 residues. V lost 3 bases and J 0 bases, leaving 6 bases between the germline ends. CDR3 protein: CASSHYDSNQPQHF. The CDR3 bases are TGCGCCAGCAGCCACTACGATAGCAATCAGCCCCAGCATTTT.

The V gene is TRBV15, the J gene TRBJ2-1; TRBD2 might be the D (7 bases). CDR3 size: 14 residues. CDR1 and CDR2 from the germline V gene are LNHNV and YYDKDF (reference sequence). Trimming cost V 3 bases and J 6 bases, with 12 bases left between them. The CDR3 DNA sequence: TGTGCCACCAGCAGCGCGCGGGGGCCCAATGAGCAGTTCTTC. This translates into CATSSARGPNEQFF.

The table lists this clone with a count of one. J is TRBJ1-3 and V is TRBV9, with 7 bases that match TRBD1. Germline values: CDR1 SGDLS, CDR2 YYNGEE. The CDR3 has 15 amino acids. V shed 4 bases and J 0 bases; nucleotides not matched to a gene: 4. CDR3 loop: CASSTDRVSGNTIYF. CDR3 nucleotide sequence: TGTGCCAGCAGCACCGACAGGGTCTCTGGAAACACCATATATTTT.

V and J are TRBV6-6 and TRBJ1-2, with TRBD1 matching over 8 bases. The CDR3 runs 15 residues. Germline CDR1 MNHNY, CDR2 SVGAGI (reference sequence). The ends lost 2 bases at V and 4 bases at J; junction bases unmatched: 6. The CDR3 region is CASSYQDRVVYGYTF. The CDR3 DNA follows: TGTGCCAGCAGTTACCAGGACAGGGTCGTCTATGGCTACACCTTC.

V gene TRBV7-9 combines with J gene TRBJ1-6; 7 positions match TRBD1. The germline CDR1 and CDR2 sequences are SEHNR and FQNEAQ (reference sequence). This CDR3 is built from 14 residues. Trimming took 2 bases from V and 5 from J; bases not matched to a gene: 0. CDR3 bases: TGTGCCAGCAGCTTACAGGGGGATAATTCACCCCTCCACTTT. This gives the protein CASSLQGDNSPLHF.

This chain links TRBV9 with TRBJ2-2; 10 bases fit TRBD2. The germline CDR1 and CDR2 sequences are SGDLS and YYNGEE. Germline trimming cut 5 bases from V and 4 bases from J; bases unmatched to any gene: 11. The CDR3 extends over 17 amino acids. The CDR3 DNA is TGTGCCAGCAGAGGACTAGCGGCCTTCCCACCCACCGGGGAGCTGTTTTTT. It encodes CASRGLAAFPPTGELFF.

The V gene is TRBV30, the J gene TRBJ2-7; 13 nucleotides match TRBD2. The J segment lost 4 bases and the V segment lost 0 bases, leaving 3 bases of the junction unmatched. CDR3 length: 15 amino acids. CDR1 and CDR2 (germline): GTSNPN, SVGIG (reference sequence). The CDR3 sequence: CAWSVGLAGSYEQYF. CDR3 nucleotides: TGTGCCTGGAGTGTGGGACTAGCGGGATCTTACGAGCAGTACTTC.

The J gene is TRBJ1-1, the V gene TRBV7-9, with D uncertain. Trimming cost V 5 bases and J 2 bases, with 18 bases left between them. CDR3 size: 16 residues. Germline values: CDR1 SEHNR, CDR2 FQNEAQ (reference sequence). Written as DNA, the CDR3 is TGTGCCAGCAGCCAGACTAATATTAAATTCAACACTGAAGCTTTCTTT. Translation: CASSQTNIKFNTEAFF.

This clone was detected only once. This chain links TRBV15 with TRBJ2-6, with 10 bases matching TRBD2. Germline CDR1 LNHNV, CDR2 YYDKDF (reference sequence). V lost 1 base to trimming and J lost 2 bases; unmatched junction nucleotides: 11. The CDR3 is made up of 20 amino acids. CDR3 loop: CATSRGLAGAPSTGANVLTF. The CDR3 DNA is TGTGCCACCAGCAGAGGCCTAGCGGGGGCCCCCTCTACTGGGGCCAACGTCCTGACTTTC.

The V call is TRBV4-1, the J call TRBJ1-4, with 7 positions matching TRBD1. Unmatched junction bases numbered 7, after V lost 4 bases and J lost 8 bases. CDR3 length: 14 residues. The V gene's germline CDR1 is MGHRA and CDR2 YSYEKL. The CDR3 bases are TGCGCCAGCAGCCTCGAAGGGGGCTGGGAAAAACTGTTTTTT. Its protein is CASSLEGGWEKLFF.

This chain joins TRBV5-1 and TRBJ2-7; the match to TRBD1 covers 10 bases. Germline V lookup: CDR1 SGHRS, CDR2 YFSETQ. The CDR3 has 14 amino acids. J gave up 2 bases and V 3 bases, and 2 bases lay outside the gene matches. CDR3 sequence reads: CASSYGQGAYEQYF. CDR3 in DNA: TGCGCCAGCAGCTACGGACAGGGGGCCTACGAGCAGTACTTC.

V gene TRBV4-2 combines with J gene TRBJ2-1; 9 bases line up with TRBD1. The CDR3 runs to 17 residues. V lost 3 bases to trimming and J lost 3 bases; unmatched junction nucleotides: 9. Germline loops: CDR1 LGHNA, CDR2 YNFKEQ. CDR3 in amino acids: CASSHPTGGDDYNEQFF. The CDR3 coding sequence is TGTGCCAGCAGCCATCCCACAGGGGGCGATGACTACAATGAGCAGTTCTTC.

This chain uses TRBV2 with TRBJ2-3, with D perhaps matching TRBD1 (5 bases). Between the trimmed V and J ends, which lost 6 bases and 2 bases, there was a span of 12 bases. Germline-derived CDR1 and CDR2 are SNHLY and FYNNEI. This CDR3 is 14 amino acids long. This chain's CDR3 is CASRADSNTDTQYF. The CDR3, as DNA: TGTGCCAGCAGGGCAGACAGCAACACAGATACGCAGTATTTT.

The chain employs TRBV2 and TRBJ2-5; TRBD2 aligns across 8 bases. V gave up 7 bases and J gave up 3 bases; unmatched junction bases: 7. Germline CDR1 is SNHLY and CDR2 is FYNNEI. The CDR3 is 14 residues long. The CDR3 DNA is TGTGCCAGCACGCCGAGCGGGGGAAAAGAGACCCAGTACTTC. This sequence encodes CASTPSGGKETQYF.

This rearrangement joins TRBV10-3 to TRBJ1-2; 8 positions agree with TRBD1. CDR1 is ENHRY, CDR2 SYGVKD, per germline. The CDR3 is 16 residues long. V gave up 6 bases and J gave up 7 bases; unmatched junction bases: 16. This CDR3 reads CAIRRAAGGGVGGYTF. For the CDR3, the DNA is TGTGCCATCAGAAGGGCGGCAGGGGGCGGAGTAGGTGGCTACACCTTC.